This T cell receptor (beta chain) came from a study of OX40 agonist ivuxolimab in advanced cancers. This table comes from immunoSEQ multiplex PCR, and its TCRdb copy is limited to in-frame clones, with some not included. Among fewer than 85,000 clones listed, around 90% were seen once. The CDR3 has 17 residues. Trimming removed 0 bases at V and 6 bases at J, with 17 bases between. Germline V CDR1 and CDR2: LNHDA, SQIVND (reference sequence). This sequence was found in an adult with an advanced solid tumor such as melanoma, head and neck, liver or kidney cancer. The chain recombines TRBV19 with TRBJ1-4, with D uncertain. Sequencing was performed on CD4+ or CD8+ T cells sorted from blood, taken in a trial of the OX40 agonist ivuxolimab. The CDR3 coding sequence is TGTGCCAGTAGTATAGACAGACGCCGGAGCGGCGATGAAAAACTGTTTTTT. Its protein product is CASSIDRRRSGDEKLFF.